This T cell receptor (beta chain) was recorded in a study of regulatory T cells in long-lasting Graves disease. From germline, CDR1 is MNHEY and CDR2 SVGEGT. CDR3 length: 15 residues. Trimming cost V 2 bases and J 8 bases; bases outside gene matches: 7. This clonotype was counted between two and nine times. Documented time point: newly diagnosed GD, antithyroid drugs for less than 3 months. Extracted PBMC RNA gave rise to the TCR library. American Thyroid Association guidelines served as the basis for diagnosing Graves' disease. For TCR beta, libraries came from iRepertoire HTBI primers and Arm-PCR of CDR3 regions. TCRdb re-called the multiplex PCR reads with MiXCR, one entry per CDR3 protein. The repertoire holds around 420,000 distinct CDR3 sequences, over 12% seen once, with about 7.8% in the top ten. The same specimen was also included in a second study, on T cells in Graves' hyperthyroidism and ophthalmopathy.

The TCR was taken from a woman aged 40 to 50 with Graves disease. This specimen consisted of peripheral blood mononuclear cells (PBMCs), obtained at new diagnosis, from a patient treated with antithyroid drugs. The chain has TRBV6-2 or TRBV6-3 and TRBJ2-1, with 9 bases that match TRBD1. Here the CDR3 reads CASSYTVGQGYEQFF. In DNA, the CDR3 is TGTGCCAGCAGTTACACCGTTGGACAGGGGTATGAGCAGTTCTTC.